This T cell receptor (beta chain) was recovered during a study of blood T cell repertoires in COVID-19. Trimming stripped 8 bases from V and 3 bases from J, with 11 bases between. The CDR3 totals 12 residues. Germline-derived CDR1 and CDR2 are SEHNR and FQNEAQ (reference sequence). This clone came up once. The method was immunoSEQ multiplex PCR; TCRdb's version includes in-frame clones alone and lacks a portion of them. The sample has 140,000 to 150,000 clones; roughly 76% are singletons. The TCR sequence derives from a human donor with acute or convalescent COVID-19. The donor label of this sample is uncertain. The chain links TRBV7-9 to TRBJ2-7; the D gene is possibly TRBD2 (5 bases). The sample consisted of peripheral blood. CDR3 region: CASRRVDYEQYF. The CDR3, as DNA: TGTGCCAGCCGGCGGGTAGACTACGAGCAGTACTTC.